The sequence of this T cell receptor (beta chain) was determined in a study of shared clonotypes between healthy human individuals. Study in general: A donor's plate count was three for CD4 naive and three for CD4 memory; CD8 naive had two and CD8 memory one. General study results and limits: Non-shared clonotypes had lower generation probabilities than clonotypes shared by all four sorted-subset donors.

Terminally differentiated effector memory CD45RA+ cells were excluded by CCR7 positive selection of CD45RO-negative cells. The authors split each subset's genomic DNA evenly across several immunoSEQ plates. Using about 220 ng DNA, 30,000 or so T cell genomes, the sorted-subset replicate PCRs were run. Here immunoSEQ multiplex PCR was the method, and the copy in TCRdb shows in-frame clones only, minus some. The data show millions of clones, with about 94% seen just once and about 1.1% held by the top ten. V shed 5 bases and J shed 7 bases, with 14 bases lying between them. The germline CDR1 and CDR2 sequences are SGHAT and FQNNGV. The CDR3 has 13 residues. As for this clone: The antigen remains undetermined.

The clonotype originates from a man younger than 35 in good health. V is TRBV11-2 and J is TRBJ1-1, with D possibly being TRBD1 (6 bases). Sequences were obtained from naive CD8+ T cells sorted from blood. In DNA, the CDR3 is TGTGCCAGCAGCCCCGGAGGGGGGGATGAAGCTTTCTTT. Translation: CASSPGGGDEAFF.